The TCR beta chain under discussion was sequenced for a study of blood T cell repertoires in COVID-19. Germline values: CDR1 SGDLS, CDR2 YYNGEE. The V and J ends lost 4 bases and 4 bases, in that order; junction bases with no gene match: 9. The length of the CDR3 is 15 residues. Assay used: immunoSEQ multiplex PCR; TCRdb lists only in-frame clones, some missing. The sample has some 200,000 clones; 70% to 90% are singletons. The receptor was derived from a man aged 40-49 years with active or convalescent COVID-19. Sequenced input: peripheral blood. The V gene is TRBV9, the J gene TRBJ2-5, with 8 bases aligning to TRBD2. The CDR3 bases are TGTGCCAGCAGCCTATCCGGGGGGGCCCCAGAGACCCAGTACTTC. It encodes CASSLSGGAPETQYF. The complete variable domain, with remaining parts taken from reference TRBV9 and TRBJ2-5, reads DSGVTQTPKHLITATGQRVTLRCSPRSGDLSVYWYQQSLDQGLQFLIQYYNGEERAKGNILERFSAQQFPDLHSELNLSSLELGDSALYFCASSLSGGAPETQYFGPGTRLLVL.